This T cell receptor beta chain was obtained from a study of quantifying T cell responses using KT2 cells (dated by TCRdb to about 2017). Turning to the overall study: RNA was DNase-treated and reverse transcribed with TCR alpha and beta constant-region primers, mostly using SuperScript III. Under optimum conditions, the efficiency of the T4 ligation step was estimated to be more than 10%. To avoid over-amplification, PCR2 was carried out as a SYBR Green qPCR and halted once a predetermined fluorescence threshold was reached.

In regard to this clonotype: What antigen it recognizes has not been identified. The input lacks base qualities; no much larger clone sits a single base away.

Known numbers of KT2, a T cell clone whose TCR had been sequenced previously, were spiked into unfractionated PBMC to test the sensitivity and accuracy of the pipeline. A range of KT2-to-PBMC ratios was produced by mixing KT2 cells with a fixed number of PBMC. Libraries were built with UMI-ligation and nested PCR. Using T4 RNA ligase 1, a single-stranded oligonucleotide bearing the Illumina SP2 sequence plus a UMI was ligated onto the 3' end of the cDNA. PCR1 consisted of four to five cycles (98 degrees C 15 s, 69 degrees C 30 s, 72 degrees C 40 s), and for the beta primer an equimolar mix of RC1.1 and RC1.2 was used to cover TRBC1 and TRBC2. From PCR2 onward, TCR alpha and beta chains were processed separately, with sample indices and Illumina adaptors added. The UMI comprised 12 random nucleotides, as two hexamers separated by a spacer, placed after an 8-base spacer. Libraries were sequenced on an Illumina MiSeq with v2 2x251 paired-end chemistry, typically 12 samples per run. PhiX DNA was added at roughly 5-7.5% to each sequencing library so that diversity was increased. On the study's bioinformatics: Raw reads were converted to FASTQ with bcl2fastq and demultiplexed by dual indices using Demultiplexor. V and J genes were assigned by Decombinator through tag matching, with a single base-pair mismatch permitted. Using UMIs, Collapsinator corrected both sequencing errors and the frequency errors that come from PCR heterogeneity. CDR3Translator converted Decombinator identifiers into nucleotide sequence, translated that sequence into amino acids, and extracted CDR3 based on C- and N-terminal motifs. Each distinct KT2 TCR was counted as a cluster of KT2 sequences sharing one unique molecular identifier. TCRdb's own reprocessing of the public reads used fastp at Q25 and MiXCR and kept productive beta chains. Each CDR3 protein gets just one entry, which takes the most common genes and DNA from the rows behind it. The authors' filters were not applied to this entry. The sample table holds about 33,000 distinct CDR3 sequences, of which 10% were seen once. The ten top clones hold about 9.6% of the sample.

Here is what the overall study found, with its caveats: Even at the lowest spike-in tested, roughly one KT2 cell per 100,000 PBMC, KT2 sequences were still detected. Counts of KT2 alpha and beta sequences scaled linearly with input KT2 cell number over several orders of magnitude. This TCR sequencing study did not compare the pipeline side by side with other TCR sequencing techniques. Detection of KT2 sequences showed saturation at very high KT2 spike-in numbers.

The germline V gene gives CDR1 as KGHSH and CDR2 as LQKENI. Relative to germline, V is 3 bases shorter and J is 5 bases shorter, with 12 bases between their ends. The cysteine opens and the phenylalanine closes a CDR3 of 14 amino acids. Only the CDR3 portion is preserved as DNA: 42 bases, with reading frame beginning at the first base. Sequenced input: PBMCs spiked with cells of the T cell clone KT2. This TCR derives from a human donor. The chain is assembled from TRBV18 and TRBJ2-3; too little of a D gene remains to name it. The DNA sequence reads TGTGCCAGCTCACCCTCCCCCGGGCGAGATACGCAGTATTTT. The resulting protein is CASSPSPGRDTQYF.